Reported below is one T cell receptor beta chain. Antigen specificity is unknown. Trimming cost V 8 bases and J 5 bases, with 15 bases left between them. The germline CDR1 and CDR2 sequences are MNHNS and SASEGT. The CDR3 loop spans 13 amino acids. This sample was included in a study of cytomegalovirus exposure and HLA in healthy donors. Study observations and caveats: Specificity for CMV antigens was confirmed in vitro for a few of the CMV-associated chains. The authors assumed roughly uniform sequencing depth across donors for presence/absence analyses. Highest at DRB1 and lowest at HLA-C, TCR association rates differed among HLA loci in a later analysis.

The PCR had 60 Vbeta and 13 Jbeta primers. The assay was immunoSEQ multiplex PCR, and TCRdb's table has in-frame clones only and misses some. The sample records roughly 110,000 clones, 75% being singletons. As for the donors, each was a healthy bone marrow donor. V is TRBV6-1 and J is TRBJ2-5; a possible D gene is TRBD1 (6 bases). This TCR derives from a male donor in good health and CMV-seropositive. The sequenced material came from PBMCs. The CDR3 DNA sequence: TGTGCCAGCCAGGGGATACCCTATGAGACCCAGTACTTC. It encodes CASQGIPYETQYF.